A single sample gave rise to the 2 T cell receptor beta chains below, sequenced in a study of blood T cell repertoires in COVID-19. The method was immunoSEQ multiplex PCR; TCRdb's version includes in-frame clones alone and lacks a portion of them. The sample comprises a few hundred thousand clones, 84% of which are singletons, and approximately 10% rests with the top ten. The sequenced sample was peripheral blood. The receptors were sampled from a woman aged 80 or older with COVID-19, enrolled during active disease.

V and J are TRBV5-5 and TRBJ1-2; 7 bases match TRBD1. This CDR3 has 13 amino acids. V lost 6 bases and J lost 8; bases outside the gene matches: 10. Looked up from germline, CDR1 is SGHKS and CDR2 is YYEKEE (reference sequence). As DNA, the CDR3 is TGTGCCAGCACACTCCCGGGACAGATCGGCTACACCTTC. Its translation: CASTLPGQIGYTF.

The genes are TRBV3-1 (or the pseudogene TRBV3-2) and TRBJ1-6; 9 nucleotides line up with TRBD1. The CDR3 extends over 15 amino acids. The J segment lost 14 bases and the V segment lost 1 base, leaving 9 bases of the junction unmatched. Germline CDR1 and CDR2: LGHDT and YNNKEL (reference sequence). CDR3 in amino acids: CASSQARDRALSLHF. The CDR3 DNA reads as TGTGCCAGCAGCCAAGCCCGGGACAGGGCGTTATCCCTCCACTTT.